This T cell receptor (beta chain) was sequenced during a study of shared clonotypes between healthy human individuals. This CDR3 is 11 amino acids long. Trimming removed 0 bases from V and 4 bases from J, with 3 bases in between. Per germline, CDR1 GTSNPN and CDR2 SVGIG (reference sequence). The method was immunoSEQ multiplex PCR; TCRdb's version includes in-frame clones alone and lacks a portion of them. The table lists fewer than 400,000 clones, around 74% of them singletons. With regard to this clone: Other DNA sequences within the sample encode an identical CDR3.

The source is a man aged 25-45 years in good health. The chain joins TRBV30 to TRBJ1-2; D is uncertain. The sample taken for sequencing was memory CD4+ T cells sorted from blood. The sample's subset: CD45RA-negative fraction. CDR3 amino acids: CAWSVPYGYTF. DNA for the CDR3: TGTGCCTGGAGTGTACCCTATGGCTACACCTTC.